Listed here are 14 T cell receptor beta chains from one sample, sequenced in a study of T cells in localized non-small cell lung cancer. Produced via immunoSEQ multiplex PCR; TCRdb's table is partial and in-frame only. The repertoire holds over 40,000 clones, with around nine tenths as singletons. Sample: peripheral blood, taken before any cancer treatment. All receptors come from a female donor over 55 with stage I squamous cell lung carcinoma.

V and J are TRBV11-3 and TRBJ2-1, with D possibly being TRBD2 (5 bases). Trimming took off 1 base at V and 5 bases at J, with 12 bases between the two ends. In germline, CDR1 is SGHNT, CDR2 YENEEA. This CDR3 spans 15 amino acids. The CDR3, as DNA: TGTGCCAGCAGCTTAGGAGGGAGCGAGAACAATGAGCAGTTCTTC. Its protein is CASSLGGSENNEQFF.

The V and J genes are TRBV10-3 and TRBJ2-7, with 7 bases that match TRBD1. Trimming took 3 bases from V and 7 from J; bases not matched to a gene: 12. Germline CDR1 and CDR2: ENHRY and SYGVKD. The CDR3 loop spans 15 amino acids. The CDR3 DNA sequence: TGTGCCATCAGTGAACCGACAGGGTCGGGAAGAGAGCAGTACTTC. Amino acid sequence: CAISEPTGSGREQYF.

On this clone: Other DNA sequences in the same sample also yield this CDR3. The chain combines TRBV18 with TRBJ2-5; D gene ambiguous. The CDR3 extends over 13 amino acids. Germline CDR1 and CDR2: KGHSH and LQKENI. The V end was cut by 3 bases, the J end by 2 bases, with 7 bases between. In nucleotides, the CDR3 is TGTGCCAGCTCACCTGGTCTTCAAGAGACCCAGTACTTC. It yields the protein CASSPGLQETQYF.

The CDR3 protein is CASTATGGTKQFF. As DNA, the CDR3 is TGTGCCAGCACCGCCACTGGGGGGACTAAGCAGTTCTTC. The V and J genes are TRBV27 and TRBJ2-1, with TRBD2 matching 7 bases. Trimming removed 7 bases from V and 11 bases from J; junction bases left unmatched: 11. CDR1 MNHEY and CDR2 SMNVEV come from the germline V gene (reference sequence). This CDR3 contains 13 residues.

CDR3 region: CASSRGSEQFF. CDR3 nucleotides: TGTGCCAGCAGCAGGGGGTCTGAGCAGTTCTTC. The chain joins TRBV7-6 to TRBJ2-1; weak D call: TRBD1 (6 bases). Trimming removed 5 bases from V and 9 bases from J, with 8 bases in between. This CDR3 spans 11 amino acids. Looked up from germline, CDR1 is SGHVS and CDR2 is FNYEAQ.

This chain uses TRBV6-5 with TRBJ1-2, with D perhaps matching TRBD1 (5 bases). V was cut by 6 bases and J by 5 bases, with 10 bases left in between. Germline lookup yields CDR1 MNHEY and CDR2 SVGAGI. The CDR3 totals 12 residues. CDR3 protein: CASREGRYGYTF. Written as DNA, the CDR3 is TGTGCCAGCAGGGAGGGACGTTATGGCTACACCTTC.

The chain carries TRBV10-3 and TRBJ1-4; unclear D gene. The CDR3 runs to 14 residues. Germline V gives CDR1 ENHRY, CDR2 SYGVKD. V lost 2 bases and J lost 7, with 11 bases in between. The CDR3 loop is CAISETDEAEKLFF. The CDR3 region has the DNA TGTGCCATCAGTGAGACAGATGAGGCTGAAAAACTGTTTTTT.

The chain links TRBV19 to TRBJ2-2; no definite D call. CDR3 size: 14 residues. V lost 2 bases, J lost 4 bases, and 8 bases lay in between. CDR1 and CDR2 (germline): LNHDA, SQIVND (reference sequence). CDR3 in DNA: TGTGCCAGTAGTATAAAAGGGTCCACCGGGGAGCTGTTTTTT. Protein sequence: CASSIKGSTGELFF.

The chain has TRBV5-4 and TRBJ2-2, with TRBD2 matching 13 bases. The CDR3 is made up of 18 amino acids. The germline gives CDR1 SGHNT, CDR2 YYREEE (reference sequence). V lost 1 base to trimming and J lost 3 bases; unmatched junction nucleotides: 6. This chain's CDR3 is CASSLRTSGRRDTGELFF. CDR3 nucleotides: TGTGCCAGCAGCTTGCGGACTAGCGGGAGACGGGACACCGGGGAGCTGTTTTTT.

This clone qualifies as large (0.1 to 1%). The chain recombines TRBV30 with TRBJ1-1; D remains ambiguous. Trimming cost V 5 bases and J 2 bases, with 12 bases left between them. The CDR3 length is 13 residues. Germline CDR1 and CDR2: GTSNPN and SVGIG (reference sequence). The CDR3 coding sequence is TGTGCCTGGCAAACAGACCCTAACACTGAAGCTTTCTTT. Its protein product is CAWQTDPNTEAFF.

The CDR3 sequence: CASSPGTSGGRGKTQYF. In DNA, the CDR3 is TGCGCCAGCAGCCCCGGGACTAGCGGGGGTAGAGGAAAGACCCAGTACTTC. This chain links TRBV4-1 with TRBJ2-5; 14 bases are shared with TRBD2. V dropped 4 bases and J dropped 6; count of bases not matched to a gene: 10. Germline values: CDR1 MGHRA, CDR2 YSYEKL. The CDR3 is 17 amino acids.

The chain recombines TRBV19 with TRBJ2-5, with a possible D match to TRBD1 (5 bases). Germline CDR1 LNHDA, CDR2 SQIVND (reference sequence). V gave up 3 bases and J gave up 4 bases, with 15 bases separating them. The CDR3 runs to 15 residues. The CDR3 region is CASSISGSRRETQYF. CDR3 in DNA: TGTGCCAGTAGTATTTCAGGGTCCAGGAGAGAGACCCAGTACTTC.

The J gene is TRBJ2-1, the V gene TRBV7-2, with D possibly TRBD2 on 5 matching bases. Deletions cut 5 bases from V and 9 bases from J, with 20 bases between. Germline V gene data show CDR1 as SGHTA and CDR2 as FQGNSA. The CDR3 length is 15 residues. The CDR3 loop reads CASSPPGVGVGEQFF. The CDR3 nucleotides are TGTGCCAGCAGCCCACCTGGGGTGGGAGTTGGTGAGCAGTTCTTC. Based on the CDR3 plus reference TRBV7-2 and TRBJ2-1, the full variable domain is GAGVSQSPSNKVTEKGKDVELRCDPISGHTALYWYRQSLGQGLEFLIYFQGNSAPDKSGLPSDRFSAERTGGSVSTLTIQRTQQEDSAVYLCASSPPGVGVGEQFFGPGTRLTVL.

This rearrangement joins TRBV5-1 to TRBJ2-7, with 10 bases that match TRBD1. The CDR3 contains 13 residues. Germline values: CDR1 SGHRS, CDR2 YFSETQ. With 4 bases clipped from V and 6 bases from J, the junction kept 4 bases outside the gene matches. CDR3 residues: CASSQGQGVEQYF. The CDR3 region has the DNA TGCGCCAGCAGCCAAGGACAGGGGGTCGAGCAGTACTTC.